One and the same sample provided the 27 T cell receptor beta chains below, sequenced in a study of T-cell memory formation after mild COVID-19. One entry per CDR3 protein results from TCRdb running MiXCR on the 5' RACE reads. This table holds 250,000 to 350,000 distinct CDR3 sequences, roughly 19% found once. Sequencing used PBMCs or a T cell subset sorted from them (not recorded which). These receptors were collected from a man aged 18-30 years who had mild COVID-19 (a few samples of this study predate the infection). Cell type and time point are not known.

V usage is TRBV7-2 and J usage is TRBJ1-3; 8 positions match TRBD1. The CDR3 runs 14 residues. Germline CDR1 and CDR2: SGHTA and FQGNSA. The V gene end was trimmed by 4 bases and the J gene end by 3 bases; junction bases not matched to a gene: 2. CDR3 sequence (DNA): TGTGCCAGCAGCTACGGACAGGGTGGAAACACCATATATTTT. This codes for CASSYGQGGNTIYF.

This clonotype was detected a few times. J is TRBJ1-4 and V is TRBV20-1, with 8 positions matching TRBD1. The CDR3 sequence is 14 residues long. Germline V gives CDR1 DFQATT, CDR2 SNEGSKA (reference sequence). Germline trimming cut 6 bases from V and 5 bases from J; bases unmatched to any gene: 8. This chain's CDR3 is CSAGPGQGNEKLFF. The CDR3 region has the DNA TGCAGTGCAGGACCCGGACAGGGAAATGAAAAACTGTTTTTT.

In DNA, the CDR3 is TGTGCCAGCAGTGAAAGAGGGGACAGGGAGACCCAGTACTTC. Translated, it gives CASSERGDRETQYF. The chain carries TRBV6-1 and TRBJ2-5; 8 nucleotides match TRBD1. The germline V gene encodes CDR1 MNHNS and CDR2 SASEGT. CDR3 length: 14 residues. The V and J ends lost 2 bases and 5 bases, in that order; junction bases with no gene match: 4.

This clonotype was seen a few times. The chain uses TRBV20-1 and TRBJ2-3, with 10 bases fitting TRBD1. CDR1 DFQATT and CDR2 SNEGSKA come from the germline V gene (reference sequence). V gave up 2 bases and J gave up 6 bases; unmatched junction bases: 8. The CDR3 is made up of 15 amino acids. For the CDR3, the DNA is TGCAGTGCTAGATCCCGACAGGGGGCGCAGGATACGCAGTATTTT. Its protein product is CSARSRQGAQDTQYF.

This rearrangement joins TRBV7-2 to TRBJ1-1; 8 nucleotides agree with TRBD1. This CDR3 is 18 amino acids long. V dropped 3 bases and J dropped 2; count of bases not matched to a gene: 14. The V gene's germline CDR1 is SGHTA and CDR2 FQGNSA. CDR3: CASSFLVKSRGRNTEAFF. In DNA, the CDR3 is TGTGCCAGCAGCTTTCTTGTGAAAAGCAGGGGGCGAAACACTGAAGCTTTCTTT.

V is TRBV5-1 and J is TRBJ1-2; 12 bases line up with TRBD1. The germline gives CDR1 SGHRS, CDR2 YFSETQ. The V segment lost 0 bases and the J segment 5 bases; nucleotides outside the gene matches: 5. CDR3 length: 16 residues. Here the CDR3 reads CASSLEGTGGLYGYTF. CDR3 nucleotides: TGCGCCAGCAGCTTGGAGGGGACAGGGGGCTTGTATGGCTACACCTTC.

This clonotype was detected ten times or more. V is TRBV6-1 and J is TRBJ2-7; D is unclear. CDR3 length: 13 amino acids. Trimming left V 1 base short and J 3 bases short, with 7 bases between. Germline V lookup: CDR1 MNHNS, CDR2 SASEGT. CDR3 DNA: TGTGCCAGCAGTGAAGGAGACCTCTACGAGCAGTACTTC. Translating it yields CASSEGDLYEQYF.

The rearrangement links TRBV6-2 or TRBV6-3 to TRBJ1-5, with 9 bases that match TRBD1. J gave up 2 bases and V 5 bases, and 7 bases lay outside the gene matches. CDR3 length equals 16 residues. Germline V gene data show CDR1 as MNHEY and CDR2 as SVGEGT. CDR3 nucleotide sequence: TGTGCCAGCAGTGCAATGGGACAGGGAGGCAATCAGCCCCAGCATTTT. Its translation is CASSAMGQGGNQPQHF.

This clonotype came up a few times. This rearrangement joins TRBV20-1 to TRBJ2-1; D is undetermined. V lost 0 bases to trimming and J lost 7 bases, with 10 bases between them. The CDR3 runs to 13 residues. CDR1 DFQATT and CDR2 SNEGSKA come from the germline V gene (reference sequence). The CDR3 bases are TGCAGTGCTAGAGATCCCAAGGAGAATGAGCAGTTCTTC. Translated: CSARDPKENEQFF.

J is TRBJ1-1 and V is TRBV6-2 or TRBV6-3, with TRBD1 as a possible D gene (6 bases). Germline lookup yields CDR1 MNHEY and CDR2 SVGEGT. The CDR3 is 15 residues long. Trimming pared 3 bases from V and 10 bases from J, leaving 21 bases between. The CDR3 reads CASSYRGQQDQGAFF. As DNA, the CDR3 is TGTGCCAGCAGTTATCGCGGACAGCAAGACCAAGGAGCTTTCTTT.

This clonotype was seen only a few times. The chain employs TRBV9 and TRBJ1-1; D is undetermined. V lost 0 bases and J 3 bases, leaving 12 bases between the germline ends. Germline CDR1 is SGDLS and CDR2 is YYNGEE. CDR3 length equals 15 residues. The CDR3 sequence: CASSVGRQPDTEAFF. CDR3 DNA sequence: TGTGCCAGCAGCGTAGGACGCCAACCGGACACTGAAGCTTTCTTT.

In its sample, this clonotype was seen many times. The chain uses TRBV7-2 and TRBJ2-3; 10 bases line up with TRBD2. Looked up from germline, CDR1 is SGHTA and CDR2 is FQGNSA. The CDR3 length is 16 residues. The junction had 6 bases not matched to a gene; V was cut back by 4 bases and J by 2 bases. The CDR3 sequence is CASSYPLAGHTDTQYF. DNA of the CDR3: TGTGCCAGCAGCTACCCACTAGCGGGGCACACAGATACGCAGTATTTT. The full variable domain, its missing parts supplied by reference TRBV7-2 and TRBJ2-3, is GAGVSQSPSNKVTEKGKDVELRCDPISGHTALYWYRQSLGQGLEFLIYFQGNSAPDKSGLPSDRFSAERTGGSVSTLTIQRTQQEDSAVYLCASSYPLAGHTDTQYFGPGTRLTVL.

This chain links TRBV18 with TRBJ2-3; TRBD2 matches at 10 bases. V lost 2 bases and J lost 6; bases outside the gene matches: 8. The CDR3 has 16 residues. Germline values: CDR1 KGHSH, CDR2 LQKENI. The chain's CDR3 is CASSPTSGAASDTQYF. DNA for the CDR3: TGTGCCAGCTCACCAACTAGCGGGGCGGCGAGCGATACGCAGTATTTT.

The chain is built from TRBV19 and TRBJ2-2; 7 positions match TRBD1. The CDR3 has 15 residues. Germline V gene data show CDR1 as LNHDA and CDR2 as SQIVND (reference sequence). Unmatched junction bases numbered 6, after V lost 2 bases and J lost 6 bases. The CDR3 nucleotides read TGTGCCAGTAGTATATCAGGGGGTAACGCCGGGGAGCTGTTTTTT. Protein: CASSISGGNAGELFF.

This clonotype has just a few counts. The chain carries TRBV7-2 and TRBJ2-5; D may be TRBD2 (6 bases). Germline V gene data show CDR1 as SGHTA and CDR2 as FQGNSA. V lost 5 bases, J lost 4 bases, and 23 bases lay in between. The CDR3 loop spans 17 amino acids. The CDR3 DNA follows: TGTGCCAGCAGCATCGGGACTGTCTCCCCTACCCGAGAGACCCAGTACTTC. Translating it yields CASSIGTVSPTRETQYF.

The rearrangement joins TRBV20-1 to TRBJ2-7; no firm D call. Germline lookup yields CDR1 DFQATT and CDR2 SNEGSKA (reference sequence). The CDR3 has 16 residues. V lost 0 bases, J lost 0 bases, and 15 bases lay in between. CDR3 bases: TGCAGTGCTAGAGATGGGCACGCCATTAGCTCCTACGAGCAGTACTTC. Encoded protein: CSARDGHAISSYEQYF.

The chain employs TRBV11-2 and TRBJ2-2; 7 nucleotides line up with TRBD1. J was trimmed by 7 bases and V by 5 bases; bases with no gene match: 4. The CDR3 contains 13 residues. Germline V CDR1 and CDR2: SGHAT, FQNNGV. The CDR3: CASSANRGGELFF. The CDR3 DNA reads TGTGCCAGCAGCGCGAACAGGGGCGGGGAGCTGTTTTTT.

In this sample, this clonotype turned up a few times. This sequence joins TRBV21-1 and TRBJ2-5; whether TRBD1, the table's D call, matches the DNA was not checked. TRBV21-1 is marked as a pseudogene. The CDR3 runs 15 residues. DNA of the CDR3: TGTGCCAGCAGCGCCGGGACAGGCATCCAAGAGACCCAGTACTTC. It codes for CASSAGTGIQETQYF.

In this sample, this clonotype turned up a few times. The chain uses TRBV2 and TRBJ2-1, with D possibly TRBD2 on 6 matching bases. This CDR3 spans 10 amino acids. Germline assignment: CDR1 SNHLY and CDR2 FYNNEI. CDR3 in amino acids: CAEGYNEQFF. The DNA for the CDR3 is TGTGCGGAGGGATACAATGAGCAGTTCTTC.

The chain uses TRBV2 and TRBJ1-2; possible D gene TRBD1, 6 bases. Germline V lookup: CDR1 SNHLY, CDR2 FYNNEI. Trimming shortened V by 1 base and J by 4 bases, and 10 bases separated the two germline ends. The CDR3 extends over 14 amino acids. The CDR3 coding sequence is TGTGCCAGCAGTGAAGTGGGGGCAGGCTATGGCTACACCTTC. It encodes CASSEVGAGYGYTF.

The chain recombines TRBV12-3 or TRBV12-4 with TRBJ2-5; D remains ambiguous. The CDR3 runs to 13 residues. V shed 3 bases and J shed 5 bases, with 10 bases lying between them. CDR3 in DNA: TGTGCCAGCAGTTTCTTACAGAGGGAGACCCAGTACTTC. Residues: CASSFLQRETQYF.

V is TRBV11-3 and J is TRBJ1-6; D is unresolved. This CDR3 comprises 13 residues. Between the trimmed V and J ends, which lost 3 bases and 7 bases, there was a span of 7 bases. Per the germline V gene, CDR1 is SGHNT and CDR2 is YENEEA. The CDR3 nucleotides read TGTGCCAGCAGCTTTGCGGAGAATTCACCCCTCCACTTT. Translated: CASSFAENSPLHF.

This clonotype was seen only a few times. The chain combines TRBV5-6 with TRBJ1-1, with D hard to call. The CDR3 covers 14 residues. V lost 0 bases to trimming and J lost 1 base, with 7 bases between them. The germline V gene encodes CDR1 SGHDT and CDR2 YYEEEE. The CDR3 nucleotides read TGTGCCAGCAGCTTGGTTGGCAGGAACACTGAAGCTTTCTTT. Translating gives CASSLVGRNTEAFF. The variable domain in full, with the rest retrieved from reference TRBV5-6 and TRBJ1-1, is DAGVTQSPTHLIKTRGQQVTLRCSPKSGHDTVSWYQQALGQGPQFIFQYYEEEERQRGNFPDRFSGHQFPNYSSELNVNALLLGDSALYLCASSLVGRNTEAFFGQGTRLTVV.

This clonotype showed up many times. CDR3 in DNA: TGCGCCAGCAGCTTGGATGGCAATCAGCCCCAGCATTTT. It yields the protein CASSLDGNQPQHF. The chain carries TRBV5-1 and TRBJ1-5; no reliable D call. V shed 0 bases and J shed 2 bases, with 3 bases lying between them. This CDR3 comprises 13 residues. CDR1 SGHRS and CDR2 YFSETQ come from the germline V gene. The entire variable domain, with the rest obtained from reference TRBV5-1 and TRBJ1-5, is as follows: KAGVTQTPRYLIKTRGQQVTLSCSPISGHRSVSWYQQTPGQGLQFLFEYFSETQRNKGNFPGRFSGRQFSNSRSEMNVSTLELGDSALYLCASSLDGNQPQHFGDGTRLSIL.

Only a few counts were recorded for this clonotype. This chain joins TRBV5-1 and TRBJ2-5; 7 positions match TRBD1. Germline V gene lookup returns CDR1 SGHRS and CDR2 YFSETQ. This CDR3 region has 15 residues. V lost 4 bases to trimming and J lost 1 base; unmatched junction nucleotides: 7. The CDR3 sequence is CASSSSTGSQETQYF. As DNA, the CDR3 is TGCGCCAGCAGCAGCTCGACAGGGAGCCAAGAGACCCAGTACTTC.

V and J are TRBV4-2 and TRBJ2-3, with D perhaps TRBD1 (6 bases). The germline CDR1 and CDR2 sequences are LGHNA and YNFKEQ. This CDR3 is 17 amino acids long. V gave up 3 bases and J gave up 0 bases, with 16 bases separating them. The CDR3 is CASSHTRQGTSTDTQYF. DNA of the CDR3: TGTGCCAGCAGCCACACACGGCAGGGGACAAGCACAGATACGCAGTATTTT.

This chain joins TRBV15 and TRBJ2-5, with 7 bases identical to TRBD1. This CDR3 spans 13 amino acids. Unmatched junction bases numbered 5, after V lost 4 bases and J lost 6 bases. Germline assignment: CDR1 LNHNV and CDR2 YYDKDF (reference sequence). CDR3 sequence: CATSNGQAKTQYF. As DNA, the CDR3 is TGTGCCACCAGCAATGGACAGGCGAAGACCCAGTACTTC.